The clone carrying this T cell receptor (beta chain) was detected many times. Its antigen is still unknown. This sample's TCRbeta library carried unique molecular identifier barcodes. TCRdb re-derived calls from the PCR reads in MiXCR, one entry per CDR3 protein. This sample has 140,000 to 150,000 distinct CDR3 sequences; about 9% occur once, and the top ten carry 15% to 20%. This record comes from a study of T-cell reconstitution after alpha-beta-depleted transplantation in children. This CDR3 spans 20 amino acids. Trimming removed 2 bases from V and 0 bases from J; junction bases left unmatched: 12. From germline, CDR1 is SGHRS and CDR2 YFSETQ. Study-level points and caveats: Reportedly, alpha-beta T cells present about two months post-transplant originated from several hundred expanded clones of graft origin. Several patients had high TCRbeta diversity at day 60; it came from surviving recipient T cells and thymic progenitors. Newly produced T cells mostly accounted for T-cell counts and diversity one year post-transplant.

The sample here was PBMCs, mostly from graft donor cells, taken 180 days after TCRalphabeta/CD19-depleted stem cell transplant. The clonotype comes from a female patient aged 2-15 years who had a stem cell transplant for congenital amegakaryocytic thrombocytopenia, so the T cells may come from the graft donor. The chain couples TRBV5-1 to TRBJ2-6; TRBD2 matches at 9 bases. CDR3 DNA: TGCGCCAGCAGCTTAGGGTCCGCGGGAGGGTTCAGCTCTGGGGCCAACGTCCTGACTTTC. Its translation: CASSLGSAGGFSSGANVLTF.